This T cell receptor beta chain emerged from a study of response to subunit inactivated influenza vaccine. Regarding the study as a whole: It was suggested by the authors that few new T cells are recruited by each seasonal influenza vaccination.

TCRdb processed the RT-PCR reads anew with MiXCR; each CDR3 protein has one entry. The data show about 500,000 distinct CDR3 sequences, 6.5% to 8% seen once. The V and J ends lost 7 bases and 0 bases respectively, with 11 bases between them. The CDR3 loop spans 14 amino acids. Germline CDR1 and CDR2: SNHLY and FYNNEI. With regard to this clonotype: What it recognizes is unknown.

Source: PBMCs from blood, taken about 23 months after vaccination. This receptor was obtained from a man in his fifties or sixties who received an inactivated influenza vaccine. The chain joins TRBV2 to TRBJ2-3; D gene ambiguous. In DNA, the CDR3 is TGTGCCAGCATGGCGGAAATGAGCACAGATACGCAGTATTTT. Translated: CASMAEMSTDTQYF. The full variable domain, its missing parts supplied by reference TRBV2 and TRBJ2-3, is EPEVTQTPSHQVTQMGQEVILRCVPISNHLYFYWYRQILGQKVEFLVSFYNNEISEKSEIFDDQFSVERPDGSNFTLKIRSTKLEDSAMYFCASMAEMSTDTQYFGPGTRLTVL.